This TCR beta chain came from a study of Ad26.COV2.S vaccination and SARS-CoV-2 variants. Study-wide findings and caveats: With respect to non-spike TCR breadth, vaccine and placebo recipients were similar.

Stated treatment: about 20 received Ad26.COV2.S at low or high dose, single or two shots; about 5 received placebo; per-sample allocation not given. Specimen acquisition occurred on day 63 following the initial vaccine or placebo injection. This clone came up a few times. The antigen remains unidentified. This table comes from immunoSEQ multiplex PCR, and its TCRdb copy is limited to in-frame clones, with some not included. The profile shows 400,000 to 500,000 clones, roughly 90% of them singletons. The CDR3 spans 14 residues. V lost 1 base and J 5 bases, leaving 12 bases between the germline ends. The germline V gene encodes CDR1 SGDLS and CDR2 YYNGEE.

The material sequenced was peripheral blood, taken in a trial of Ad26.COV2.S vaccine versus placebo. The clonotype originates from a person between 18 and 59 years old who received the Ad26.COV2.S COVID-19 vaccine or a placebo. The chain couples TRBV9 to TRBJ2-5; perhaps TRBD2 as D (6 bases). The CDR3 sequence: CASSVKGLRETQYF. CDR3 in DNA: TGTGCCAGCAGCGTAAAGGGACTGCGGGAGACCCAGTACTTC. Looking up the rest from reference TRBV9 and TRBJ2-5 gives the full variable domain: DSGVTQTPKHLITATGQRVTLRCSPRSGDLSVYWYQQSLDQGLQFLIQYYNGEERAKGNILERFSAQQFPDLHSELNLSSLELGDSALYFCASSVKGLRETQYFGPGTRLLVL.